The present T cell receptor (beta chain) was sequenced within a study of tumor-infiltrating lymphocytes in primary liver carcinoma. At the level of the study: The patient group consisted of men and women aged 30 to 69 years. Study-level findings and limits: Tumor top-250-clone fraction significantly exceeded that of blood (p = 0.039). In tumor-adjacent and tumor-blood pairs, overlap was lower than in tumor region pairs.

Notes on this clonotype: Its antigen remains unknown. At one boundary the junction diverges from the germline segment, which might be a read error.

Joint extraction of RNA and DNA used 20-30 mg of bulk tissue that was unsorted. No patient had received treatment, and all had chronic HBV infection. CDR3 size: 13 residues. Germline V gives CDR1 LNHNV, CDR2 YYDKDF (reference sequence). Making TCR beta cDNA involved approximately 0.5 ug total RNA and a constant-region primer. Slightly modified ARM-PCR with three nested multiplex PCR rounds yielded TCR beta libraries. A C-beta reverse primer and TRBV1-TRBV30 forward primers served in each of the first two PCR rounds, at 10 cycles apiece. TCRdb used MiXCR to reprocess the multiplex PCR reads, holding one entry per CDR3 protein. Of under 150,000 distinct CDR3 sequences detected, around 70% appear once; the ten largest clones hold over 7.5%.

This clonotype originated in a woman aged 60-70 years with primary liver carcinoma and hepatitis B virus infection. Sequencing was done on a sample of tumor-adjacent normal liver tissue. The chain links TRBV15 to TRBJ2-7; TRBD1 aligns across 7 bases. Here the CDR3 DNA reads TGTGCCACCAGCTCCGGGACAGCCTACGAGCAGTGCTTC. As protein: CATSSGTAYEQCF.